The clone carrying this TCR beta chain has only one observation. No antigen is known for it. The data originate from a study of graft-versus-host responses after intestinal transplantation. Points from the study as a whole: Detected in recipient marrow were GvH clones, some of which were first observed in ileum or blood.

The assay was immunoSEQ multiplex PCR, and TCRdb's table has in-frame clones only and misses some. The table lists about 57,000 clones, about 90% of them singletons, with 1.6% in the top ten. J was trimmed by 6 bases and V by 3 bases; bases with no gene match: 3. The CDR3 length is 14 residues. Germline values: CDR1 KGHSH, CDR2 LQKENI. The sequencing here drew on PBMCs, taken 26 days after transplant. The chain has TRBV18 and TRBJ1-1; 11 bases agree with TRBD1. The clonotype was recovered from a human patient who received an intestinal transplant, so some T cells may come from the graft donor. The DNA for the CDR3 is TGTGCCAGCTCACCGGTGGGACAGGGGGCTGAAGCTTTCTTT. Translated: CASSPVGQGAEAFF.